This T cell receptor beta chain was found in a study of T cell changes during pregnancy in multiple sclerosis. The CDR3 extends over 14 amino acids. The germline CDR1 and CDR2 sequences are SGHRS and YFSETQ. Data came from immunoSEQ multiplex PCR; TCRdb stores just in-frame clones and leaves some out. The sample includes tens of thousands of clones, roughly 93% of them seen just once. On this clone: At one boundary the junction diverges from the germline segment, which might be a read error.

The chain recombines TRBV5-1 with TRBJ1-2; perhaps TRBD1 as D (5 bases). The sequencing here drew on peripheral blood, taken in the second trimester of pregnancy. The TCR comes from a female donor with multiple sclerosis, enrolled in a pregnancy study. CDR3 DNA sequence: TGCGCCAGCAGCTTGGATGGTCAGGGCTATGGCCACACCTTC. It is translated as CASSLDGQGYGHTF.